The TCR beta chain described here comes from a study of PD-1 blockade in classical Hodgkin lymphoma. Specified time point: cycle 4 day 1 (C4D1), after around six weeks of nivolumab. There was relapse after autologous stem cell transplantation in every patient, and there was variation in brentuximab vedotin exposure. Per germline, CDR1 SGHTA and CDR2 FQGNSA. This CDR3 spans 14 amino acids. Trimming took off 2 bases at V and 7 bases at J, with 14 bases between the two ends. Libraries were prepared by immunoSEQ multiplex PCR; TCRdb keeps only in-frame clonotypes and omits some of them. The repertoire holds about 85,000 clones, with 90% as singletons.

This chain joins TRBV7-2 and TRBJ1-2; no firm D call. The TCR originated in a human donor with classical Hodgkin lymphoma. The sequenced sample was peripheral blood mononuclear cells (PBMCs), obtained before the fourth cycle of nivolumab. CDR3 sequence (DNA): TGTGCCAGCAGCTTAACGGTCCCACCGGGTGGCTACACCTTC. It codes for CASSLTVPPGGYTF. Looking up the rest from reference TRBV7-2 and TRBJ1-2 gives the full variable domain: GAGVSQSPSNKVTEKGKDVELRCDPISGHTALYWYRQSLGQGLEFLIYFQGNSAPDKSGLPSDRFSAERTGGSVSTLTIQRTQQEDSAVYLCASSLTVPPGGYTFGSGTRLTVV.